The rows below give T cell receptor beta chains drawn from one sample of a study of T cell responses to AZD1222 COVID-19 vaccine. Sequenced by immunoSEQ multiplex PCR; TCRdb stores in-frame clones only, minus some. Among about 120,000 clones listed, 86% were seen once. Sequencing used peripheral blood, obtained on day 0 of AZD1222 vaccination. The receptors were gathered from an adult in good health. Each CDR3 is given with its conserved first and last residue. Each record gives: CDR3 protein, V gene, D gene. The D gene is left open where the match is weak.

CASSVHRGGYTF TRBV9 TRBD1
CATSRGEGVGQPQHF TRBV15 NA
CASNAGRNEQFF TRBV19 NA
CASGAEPQETQYF TRBV9 NA
CASSSGGLELFF TRBV12-3/TRBV12-4 NA
CASSLRQGETQYF TRBV28 TRBD1
CASRSGTGRGKLFF TRBV2 TRBD1
CASSYGRWDEQYF TRBV6-5 NA
CASSPQTGFLGYTF TRBV27 TRBD1
CASRGVSGNTIYF TRBV7-9 NA
CASSQTGVEDTIYF TRBV4-3 TRBD1
CASSSLGQGAYEQYF TRBV6-2/TRBV6-3 TRBD1
CASSSPAGGTSYEQYF TRBV11-2 TRBD1
CSVPADLIYGYTF TRBV29-1 NA
CASSLPGQGRNTIYF TRBV3-1/TRBV3-2 TRBD1
CASGNTEAFF TRBV28 NA
CASSPTGGYTNSPLHF TRBV18 TRBD1
CASRLGQSYEQYF TRBV12-3/TRBV12-4 NA
CASSLDTDTQYF TRBV11-2 NA
CASSTWLGEAFF TRBV27 NA
CASSLEAPNSPLHF TRBV5-1 NA
CASSVATGGEQFF TRBV9 TRBD2
CASSFPRILMTGANVLTF TRBV7-2 NA
CASKGNQETQYF TRBV2 NA
CASSEAKWAGSNQPQHF TRBV6-1 NA
CARSLFRNTEAFF TRBV5-3 NA
CASSESRGGTEAFF TRBV10-1 NA
CASSRGLAGGREEETQYF TRBV18 TRBD2
CASRGSGSYNEQFF TRBV19 NA
CASSENSNQPQHF TRBV10-1 NA
CASSSDPRLAGTQETQYF TRBV5-6 TRBD2
CASSPHGQGLGYTF TRBV3-1/TRBV3-2 NA
CASSPSSYEQYF TRBV7-2 NA
CASSLALTGGYQETQYF TRBV5-5 TRBD1
CASSLQGSTEAFF TRBV5-1 NA
CASSLGNSPLHF TRBV12-3/TRBV12-4 NA
CASSRKIGTDDNQPQHF TRBV21-1 NA
CASSLGGARNQPQHF TRBV7-9 NA
CASSGPAGTDREKLFF TRBV21-1 NA
CASSYEQGDQPQHF TRBV6-2/TRBV6-3 TRBD1
CASSRTRPYEQYF TRBV6-2/TRBV6-3 TRBD2
CATSRGPKGGHTEAFF TRBV15 NA
CASIPGQGPPDTQYF TRBV27 TRBD1
CASSFEGGTEAFF TRBV7-9 NA
CASSSTGQPENYGYTF TRBV5-1 NA
CASEGTGQWDGYTF TRBV25-1 TRBD1
CASSLYGWGYTF TRBV5-6 NA
CASSIQWGSYEQYF TRBV19 NA